The 18 T cell receptor beta chains presented below share a single source sample, sequenced in a study of blood T cell repertoires in COVID-19 (TCRdb year 2020). The library was generated by the immunoSEQ multiplex PCR assay. In its TCRdb copy, this immuneACCESS table keeps in-frame sequences only and misses some clones. Where compared with another copy, unresolved V genes explain less than half of these, and the others have no known cause. The sample has some 240,000 clones on record, roughly 79% of them singletons. Jointly, the top ten make up 6.5% to 9.5% of the sample. Input material: peripheral blood. The receptor source for this set is a woman aged 80 or over with COVID-19, enrolled during active disease.

The chain uses TRBV7-2 and TRBJ1-5; D remains ambiguous. There are 14 residues in the CDR3. The V end was cut by 2 bases, the J end by 6 bases, with 11 bases between. Germline CDR1 and CDR2: SGHTA and FQGNSA. DNA for the CDR3: TGTGCCAGCAGCTTAACACCGGGGAGTCAGCCCCAGCATTTT. Amino acids: CASSLTPGSQPQHF.

The J gene is TRBJ2-2, the V gene TRBV2; 9 nucleotides line up with TRBD1. Unmatched junction bases numbered 10, after V lost 8 bases and J lost 6 bases. The CDR3 runs 15 residues. CDR1 is SNHLY and CDR2 is FYNNEI in the germline V gene. The CDR3 here is CASSRDRVASGELFF. The CDR3 DNA reads TGTGCCAGCTCTCGGGACAGGGTAGCGTCCGGGGAGCTGTTTTTT.

V and J are TRBV3-1 (or the pseudogene TRBV3-2) and TRBJ1-1; D unclear. V was clipped by 3 bases and J by 0 bases, with 8 bases between them. The CDR3 has 14 amino acids. CDR1 is LGHDT and CDR2 is YNNKEL in the germline V gene (reference sequence). The CDR3 loop reads CASSHRPLNTEAFF. DNA of the CDR3: TGTGCCAGCAGCCACAGGCCACTGAACACTGAAGCTTTCTTT.

This sequence joins TRBV6-5 and TRBJ1-5; 7 nucleotides line up with TRBD1. The CDR3 covers 15 residues. CDR1 is MNHEY, CDR2 SVGAGI, per germline. V dropped 4 bases and J dropped 0; count of bases not matched to a gene: 3. CDR3 DNA: TGTGCCAGCAGTTTCCGGGACAGTAGCAATCAGCCCCAGCATTTT. Translating it yields CASSFRDSSNQPQHF.

This clone was counted only a few times. J is TRBJ1-2 and V is TRBV27; weak D call: TRBD1 (6 bases). The CDR3 runs 15 residues. V lost 6 bases to trimming and J lost 0 bases, with 14 bases between them. The germline CDR1 and CDR2 sequences are MNHEY and SMNVEV (reference sequence). The CDR3 DNA reads TGTGCCAGCAGATCCCGGGACACAGCTAACTATGGCTACACCTTC. Its translation is CASRSRDTANYGYTF.

The rearrangement uses TRBV9 and TRBJ2-2; 7 bases are a match to TRBD1. V lost 2 bases to trimming and J lost 1 base; unmatched junction nucleotides: 5. Germline V CDR1 and CDR2: SGDLS, YYNGEE. The CDR3 is made up of 16 amino acids. The CDR3 loop is CASSVHQGVNTGELFF. CDR3 DNA: TGTGCCAGCAGCGTTCACCAGGGGGTGAACACCGGGGAGCTGTTTTTT.

This clone was seen a few times. The CDR3 here is CASSLESGGYTF. CDR3 DNA: TGCGCCAGCAGCTTGGAGTCGGGTGGCTACACCTTC. The chain recombines TRBV5-1 with TRBJ1-2; D is undetermined. The germline V gene encodes CDR1 SGHRS and CDR2 YFSETQ. Trimming stripped 0 bases from V and 7 bases from J, with 7 bases between. The CDR3 runs 12 residues.

DNA of the CDR3: TGTGCCACCAGCCCTGATGACGCGCGGGGCTACACCTTC. It yields the protein CATSPDDARGYTF. V and J are TRBV15 and TRBJ1-2; no reliable D call. V shed 5 bases and J shed 8 bases, with 15 bases lying between them. The CDR3 runs to 13 residues. CDR1 LNHNV and CDR2 YYDKDF come from the germline V gene (reference sequence).

This clone appeared a single time. This chain links TRBV28 with TRBJ2-6; D might be TRBD2 (5 bases). CDR3 size: 14 residues. Germline values: CDR1 MDHEN, CDR2 SYDVKM. V was trimmed by 11 bases and J by 2 bases, leaving 13 bases between them. CDR3 in amino acids: CASQEGTGANVLTF. CDR3 sequence (DNA): TGTGCCTCCCAAGAGGGAACTGGGGCCAACGTCCTGACTTTC.

This chain links TRBV19 with TRBJ1-1, with 10 bases aligning to TRBD1. Per germline, CDR1 LNHDA and CDR2 SQIVND (reference sequence). The junction had 15 bases not matched to a gene; V was cut back by 5 bases and J by 0 bases. The length of the CDR3 is 19 residues. The DNA for the CDR3 is TGTGCCAGTAGTCACCCCCGGGACAGGGGATGGGTACTGAACACTGAAGCTTTCTTT. This codes for CASSHPRDRGWVLNTEAFF.

The chain recombines TRBV28 with TRBJ2-7; D is unresolved. Germline V gives CDR1 MDHEN, CDR2 SYDVKM. The CDR3 extends over 15 amino acids. The V end was cut by 3 bases, the J end by 7 bases, with 19 bases between. Written as DNA, the CDR3 is TGTGCCAGCAGTTTCGGGTTTGAACGGTTTAAGGAGCAGTACTTC. Translation gives CASSFGFERFKEQYF.

The chain joins TRBV14 to TRBJ1-2; D perhaps matches TRBD1 (5 bases). V dropped 4 bases and J dropped 2 bases, with 8 bases sitting between them. This CDR3 spans 13 amino acids. From germline, CDR1 is SGHDN and CDR2 FVKESK. As DNA, the CDR3 is TGTGCCAGCAGCCGGGCAGGGAACTATGGCTACACCTTC. It specifies CASSRAGNYGYTF.

The chain joins TRBV5-1 to TRBJ1-2; 11 nucleotides agree with TRBD1. The CDR3 is 14 residues long. Trimming cost V 3 bases and J 7 bases; bases outside gene matches: 5. Germline CDR1 SGHRS, CDR2 YFSETQ. The CDR3 loop reads CASSSGQGGFGYTF. Here the CDR3 DNA reads TGCGCCAGCAGCTCGGGACAGGGGGGTTTTGGCTACACCTTC.

The rearrangement links TRBV5-4 to TRBJ2-1; D is possibly TRBD2 (7 bases). Deletions cut 2 bases from V and 8 bases from J, with 11 bases between. CDR3 length equals 13 residues. Germline CDR1 SGHNT, CDR2 YYREEE (reference sequence). CDR3 region: CASSFRGADEQFF. CDR3 DNA: TGTGCCAGCAGCTTCCGGGGGGCCGATGAGCAGTTCTTC.

The chain combines TRBV4-1 with TRBJ1-5, with D possibly matching TRBD1 (6 bases). Deletions cut 8 bases from V and 7 bases from J, with 15 bases between. Germline CDR1 reads MGHRA; CDR2 reads YSYEKL. The CDR3 runs 13 residues. CDR3 in amino acids: CASGIQGNQPQHF. The CDR3 coding sequence is TGCGCCAGCGGAATACAGGGTAACCAGCCCCAGCATTTT.

This sequence joins TRBV4-2 and TRBJ2-7; 8 nucleotides agree with TRBD2. CDR1 and CDR2 from the germline V gene are LGHNA and YNFKEQ. This CDR3 contains 16 residues. J gave up 0 bases and V 4 bases, and 8 bases lay outside the gene matches. The CDR3 loop is CASSPIAGMSSYEQYF. As DNA, the CDR3 is TGTGCCAGCAGCCCCATAGCGGGGATGAGCTCCTACGAGCAGTACTTC.

The chain joins TRBV6-5 to TRBJ1-2; 7 bases are shared with TRBD1. The CDR3 loop spans 15 amino acids. The V gene's germline CDR1 is MNHEY and CDR2 SVGAGI. V shed 8 bases, J shed 6 bases, and the junction held 15 bases outside the gene matches. The CDR3 DNA follows: TGTGCCAGCCGGCAACGGGGACAGCCACTTGATGGCTACACCTTC. Amino acid sequence: CASRQRGQPLDGYTF.

Here the CDR3 reads CASSPLGGSDGYTF. The DNA of the CDR3 is TGCGCCAGCAGCCCGCTGGGGGGTTCGGATGGCTACACCTTC. The chain couples TRBV5-1 to TRBJ1-2; D might be TRBD1 (5 bases). This CDR3 is built from 14 residues. Germline CDR1 is SGHRS and CDR2 is YFSETQ. V was shortened by 4 bases and J by 6 bases, with 16 bases between the two germline ends.